These T cell receptor beta chains were read from a single sample in a study of cytomegalovirus exposure and HLA in healthy donors. TCRdb keeps only in-frame clones here, not all; method: immunoSEQ multiplex PCR. The profile shows roughly 140,000 clones, around nine tenths of them singletons. Sample: PBMCs. The receptors were gathered from a young woman in good health and CMV-seropositive. Both conserved end residues are part of each CDR3. A clone size is listed for some rows: how often the clone was seen (once, few, many), or a class if it is expanded.

j_call v_call clone_size cdr3_aa
TRBJ1-3 TRBV6-1 NA CASSENDAGGNTIYF
TRBJ2-5 TRBV7-8 once CASSFKLGQGRETQYF
TRBJ2-1 TRBV11-2 NA CASSLGLADYNEQFF
TRBJ2-6 TRBV4-3 NA CASSQVFSTSGANVLTF
TRBJ2-1 TRBV5-6 NA CASSLFLGQENNEQFF
TRBJ2-5 TRBV7-8 NA CASSLAELKETQYF
TRBJ2-7 TRBV11-3 NA CASSSAGLARSYEQYF
TRBJ2-1 TRBV6-5 once CASSTPGLGHNEQFF
TRBJ2-7 TRBV5-1 NA CASSLNGYEQYF
TRBJ2-5 TRBV28 once CASSLISGRETQYF
TRBJ2-7 TRBV4-1 NA CASSQDESSGSFYEQYF
TRBJ2-1 TRBV30 NA CAWSGVAGANNEQFF
TRBJ1-4 TRBV5-1 NA CASSLEWGGTNEKLFF
TRBJ2-7 TRBV5-4 once CASSLGGGRAPYEQYF
TRBJ2-6 TRBV19 few CASSKQGLSSGANVLTF
TRBJ2-1 TRBV6-5 NA CASRSSGQYNEQFF
TRBJ2-7 TRBV18 NA CASSPIGSLYEQYF
TRBJ2-3 TRBV5-6 NA CASSRGLSGDTQYF
TRBJ2-3 TRBV7-2 NA CASSLPRLGREDTDTQYF
TRBJ2-7 TRBV7-9 NA CASSLGLAGGPTDEQYF
TRBJ2-7 TRBV11-1 NA CASSLAQGANAYEQYF
TRBJ2-7 TRBV28 once CASSLSVGRAPYEQYF
TRBJ1-5 TRBV6-6 NA CASSRGQMENQPQHF
TRBJ2-7 TRBV2 NA CASSETSGNVYEQYF
TRBJ1-2 TRBV19 NA CASSHPTGGYGYTF
TRBJ2-5 TRBV2 NA CASSRLQGGETQYF
TRBJ2-5 TRBV2 NA CASVLETQYF